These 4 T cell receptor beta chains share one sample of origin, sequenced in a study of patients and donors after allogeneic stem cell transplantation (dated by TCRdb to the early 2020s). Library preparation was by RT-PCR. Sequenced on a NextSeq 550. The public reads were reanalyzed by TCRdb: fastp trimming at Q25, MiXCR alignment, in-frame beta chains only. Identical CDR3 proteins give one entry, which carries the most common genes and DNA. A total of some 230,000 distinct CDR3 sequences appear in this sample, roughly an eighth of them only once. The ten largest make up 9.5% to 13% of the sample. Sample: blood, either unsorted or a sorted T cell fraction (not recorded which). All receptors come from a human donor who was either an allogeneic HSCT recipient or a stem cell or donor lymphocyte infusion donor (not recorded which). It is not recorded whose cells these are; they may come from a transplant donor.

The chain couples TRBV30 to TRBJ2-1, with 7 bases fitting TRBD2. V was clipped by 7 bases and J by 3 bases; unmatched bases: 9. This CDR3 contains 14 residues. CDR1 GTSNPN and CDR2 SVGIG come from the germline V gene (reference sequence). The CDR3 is CASSLGTIYNEQFF. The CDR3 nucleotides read TGTGCCTCATCACTTGGGACTATCTACAATGAGCAGTTCTTC.

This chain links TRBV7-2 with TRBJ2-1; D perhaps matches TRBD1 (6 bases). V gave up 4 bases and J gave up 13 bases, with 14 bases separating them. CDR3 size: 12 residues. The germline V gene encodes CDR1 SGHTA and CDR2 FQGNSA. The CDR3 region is CASSSRGTKQFF. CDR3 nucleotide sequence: TGTGCCAGCAGCTCCAGAGGGACAAAACAGTTCTTC.

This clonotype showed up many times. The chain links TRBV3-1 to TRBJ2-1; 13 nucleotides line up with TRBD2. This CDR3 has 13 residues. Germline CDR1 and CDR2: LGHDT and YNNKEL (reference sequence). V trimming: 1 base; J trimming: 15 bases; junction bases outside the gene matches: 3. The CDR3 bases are TGTGCCAGCAGCCAAGCCACTAGCGGGGGGGGGTTCTTC. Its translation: CASSQATSGGGFF.

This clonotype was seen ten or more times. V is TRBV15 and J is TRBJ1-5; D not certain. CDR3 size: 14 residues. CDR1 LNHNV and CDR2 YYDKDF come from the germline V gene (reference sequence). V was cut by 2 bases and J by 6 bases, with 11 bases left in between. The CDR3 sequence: CATSRQFGLQPQHF. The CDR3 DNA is TGTGCCACCAGCAGACAGTTTGGGCTTCAGCCCCAGCATTTT.